Detailed here is one TCR beta chain. The sample originates from a study of blood T cell repertoires in COVID-19. Study in general: Researchers got acute and convalescent COVID-19 samples from the United States, Italy and Spain.

Sequencing was performed with immunoSEQ multiplex PCR; in TCRdb, only in-frame clones are kept and a portion is missing. The sample yields roughly 300,000 clones, approximately 91% seen once. This CDR3 has 15 amino acids. Germline V gene data show CDR1 as SGHTA and CDR2 as FQGNSA. The V and J ends lost 6 bases and 0 bases respectively, with 15 bases between them. The sequenced material came from PBMCs or T cells enriched from blood (not recorded which). V and J are TRBV7-2 and TRBJ2-7; D possibly corresponds to TRBD2 (6 bases). This clonotype originated in a middle-aged woman with acute COVID-19. The DNA of the CDR3 is TGTGCCAGCAGGGGGGGACGTAGGAGCTCCTACGAGCAGTACTTC. Its protein is CASRGGRRSSYEQYF.